These 22 T cell receptor beta chains originate from one sample sequenced in a study of Ad26.COV2.S vaccination and SARS-CoV-2 variants. This table comes from immunoSEQ multiplex PCR, and its TCRdb copy is limited to in-frame clones, with some not included. Of some 300,000 clones in the sample, around four fifths are singletons; the top ten hold 2% to 2.5%. Noted treatment: around 19 received Ad26.COV2.S at low or high dose, single or two shots; 5 received placebo; per-sample allocation not given. Day 63 after the first injection of vaccine or placebo was the sampling time. Sequencing used peripheral blood, obtained in a trial of Ad26.COV2.S vaccine versus placebo. The receptors originated from a person aged 18-65 years who received the Ad26.COV2.S COVID-19 vaccine or a placebo.

This clone came up many times. This CDR3 is also generated by other DNA sequences in the sample. The gene calls are TRBV7-9 and TRBJ1-1; D is unclear. This CDR3 spans 13 amino acids. In germline, CDR1 is SEHNR, CDR2 FQNEAQ (reference sequence). V was cut by 5 bases and J by 0 bases, with 7 bases left in between. CDR3 sequence reads: CASSLDMNTEAFF. The CDR3 DNA follows: TGTGCCAGCAGCCTAGACATGAACACTGAAGCTTTCTTT.

This chain connects TRBV24-1 to TRBJ2-1; D may be TRBD1 (6 bases). Germline-derived CDR1 and CDR2 are KGHDR and SFDVKD. The CDR3 has 15 amino acids. Trimming shortened V by 2 bases and J by 7 bases, and 14 bases separated the two germline ends. CDR3 sequence reads: CATSDWGKQGNEQFF. CDR3 coding DNA: TGTGCCACCAGTGATTGGGGGAAACAGGGAAATGAGCAGTTCTTC.

The rearrangement joins TRBV7-2 to TRBJ2-3; D gene unclear. The germline V gene has CDR1 SGHTA and CDR2 FQGNSA. Trimming cost V 5 bases and J 0 bases, with 3 bases left between them. The CDR3 is 12 amino acids. The DNA of the CDR3 is TGTGCCAGCAGCCCCAGCACAGATACGCAGTATTTT. Its protein product is CASSPSTDTQYF.

The rearrangement joins TRBV20-1 to TRBJ2-5, with a tentative D call TRBD2 (6 bases). The length of the CDR3 is 11 residues. The germline V and J ends were trimmed by 3 bases and 5 bases, with 7 bases remaining between them. Per the germline V gene, CDR1 is DFQATT and CDR2 is SNEGSKA (reference sequence). The CDR3 here is CSARDYETQYF. The CDR3, as DNA: TGCAGTGCTAGGGACTATGAGACCCAGTACTTC.

The count of this clone is one. The chain employs TRBV6-5 and TRBJ2-7; TRBD1 matches at 7 bases. The length of the CDR3 is 14 residues. CDR1 is MNHEY and CDR2 is SVGAGI in the germline V gene. Unmatched junction bases numbered 6, after V lost 7 bases and J lost 0 bases. Here the CDR3 DNA reads TGTGCCAGCAACCTACAGGGGCTCTCCTACGAGCAGTACTTC. Protein product: CASNLQGLSYEQYF.

This chain uses TRBV28 with TRBJ1-3; D uncertain. V lost 6 bases, J lost 8 bases, and 11 bases lay in between. Germline V lookup: CDR1 MDHEN, CDR2 SYDVKM. CDR3 length equals 12 residues. Here the CDR3 reads CASSPQVDTIYF. The DNA of the CDR3 is TGTGCCAGCAGCCCTCAAGTGGACACCATATATTTT.

This chain joins TRBV7-3 and TRBJ2-1; 8 nucleotides line up with TRBD2. V was pared by 5 bases and J by 3 bases, with 6 bases of the junction left unmatched. Germline V gives CDR1 SGHTA, CDR2 FQGTGA. The CDR3 runs to 15 residues. DNA of the CDR3: TGTGCCAGCAGCCCCTTAGCGGGGAGCTACAATGAGCAGTTCTTC. Translating it yields CASSPLAGSYNEQFF.

The chain couples TRBV11-1 to TRBJ2-7, with unresolved D. CDR1 and CDR2 from the germline V gene are SGHAT and FQDESV (reference sequence). Trimming cost V 5 bases and J 6 bases, with 14 bases left between them. The length of the CDR3 is 13 residues. The CDR3 DNA is TGTGCCAGCAGCCCCCCCCGGGCAGGCGAGCAGTACTTC. This gives the protein CASSPPRAGEQYF.

Note on this clone: A much larger clone sits a single nucleotide away, making a read error possible. J is TRBJ2-2 and V is TRBV7-8; D assignment may be TRBD1 or TRBD2 (5 bases each). The V gene lost 6 bases and the J gene lost 1 base, with 6 bases spanning the gap. CDR1 and CDR2 (germline): SGHVS, FQNEAQ. The CDR3 is 13 amino acids. The CDR3 sequence: CASRRGNTGELFF. In DNA, the CDR3 is TGTGCCAGCAGGAGGGGGAACACCGGGGAGCTGTTTTTT.

The J gene is TRBJ2-2, the V gene TRBV25-1, with 8 bases matching TRBD1. V lost 8 bases to trimming and J lost 5 bases; unmatched junction nucleotides: 10. There are 15 residues in the CDR3. Per the germline V gene, CDR1 is MGHDK and CDR2 is SYGVNS. The CDR3 DNA reads as TGTGCCAGCGGGCGCCAGGGGGCCGGAACCGGGGAGCTGTTTTTT. Protein sequence: CASGRQGAGTGELFF.

This chain links TRBV6-6 with TRBJ2-3; 9 bases are shared with TRBD2. Germline V lookup: CDR1 MNHNY, CDR2 SVGAGI (reference sequence). V gave up 5 bases and J gave up 5 bases; unmatched junction bases: 5. The CDR3 contains 14 residues. The CDR3 DNA reads TGTGCCAGCAGTGAGGGACTAGCCGGAGATACGCAGTATTTT. This encodes CASSEGLAGDTQYF.

The V and J genes are TRBV7-9 and TRBJ1-1, with TRBD1 matching over 7 bases. Germline loops: CDR1 SEHNR, CDR2 FQNEAQ (reference sequence). This CDR3 is built from 14 residues. V shed 5 bases and J 2 bases; nucleotides not matched to a gene: 5. The chain's CDR3 is CASSETGKNTEAFF. CDR3 coding DNA: TGTGCCAGCAGCGAGACAGGGAAAAACACTGAAGCTTTCTTT.

This clone occurred once. This chain connects TRBV28 to TRBJ2-3; possible D gene TRBD2, 6 bases. CDR3 length: 16 residues. Trimming left V 3 bases short and J 2 bases short, with 15 bases between. In germline, CDR1 is MDHEN, CDR2 SYDVKM. The CDR3 here is CASSFLGSGITDTQYF. DNA of the CDR3: TGTGCCAGCAGTTTTCTTGGTAGCGGTATCACAGATACGCAGTATTTT. Full variable domain (rest looked up from reference TRBV28 and TRBJ2-3): DVKVTQSSRYLVKRTGEKVFLECVQDMDHENMFWYRQDPGLGLRLIYFSYDVKMKEKGDIPEGYSVSREKKERFSLILESASTNQTSMYLCASSFLGSGITDTQYFGPGTRLTVL.

The rearrangement links TRBV28 to TRBJ1-5; 10 positions agree with TRBD1. V shed 5 bases, J shed 1 base, and the junction held 17 bases outside the gene matches. From germline, CDR1 is MDHEN and CDR2 SYDVKM. CDR3 length equals 20 residues. The CDR3 protein is CASSLRGDRGNLRSNQPQHF. In DNA, the CDR3 is TGTGCCAGCAGTCTCAGGGGGGACAGGGGAAATTTGAGGAGCAATCAGCCCCAGCATTTT. Based on the CDR3 plus reference TRBV28 and TRBJ1-5, the full variable domain is DVKVTQSSRYLVKRTGEKVFLECVQDMDHENMFWYRQDPGLGLRLIYFSYDVKMKEKGDIPEGYSVSREKKERFSLILESASTNQTSMYLCASSLRGDRGNLRSNQPQHFGDGTRLSIL.

V is TRBV6-5 and J is TRBJ2-6; D is possibly TRBD2 (7 bases). Looked up from germline, CDR1 is MNHEY and CDR2 is SVGAGI. The CDR3 runs to 15 residues. With 10 bases removed from V and 1 base from J, the gap between germline ends came to 14 bases. Here the CDR3 DNA reads TGTGCCACACGGGGGGCGGAGTCTGGGGCCAACGTCCTGACTTTC. This translates into CATRGAESGANVLTF.

The rearrangement joins TRBV11-3 to TRBJ1-1; D perhaps matches TRBD1 (5 bases). The V and J ends lost 6 bases and 5 bases respectively, with 7 bases between them. The CDR3 is 11 residues long. Looked up from germline, CDR1 is SGHNT and CDR2 is YENEEA. The CDR3 bases are TGTGCCAGCAGTTGGGGGACTGAAGCTTTCTTT. This sequence encodes CASSWGTEAFF.

The chain combines TRBV6-6 with TRBJ2-4, with D perhaps TRBD1 (6 bases). Trimming removed 6 bases from V and 0 bases from J, with 9 bases in between. This CDR3 comprises 14 residues. From germline, CDR1 is MNHNY and CDR2 SVGAGI (reference sequence). In DNA form, the CDR3 reads TGTGCCAGCAGGGCAGGGGTAGCCAAAAACATTCAGTACTTC. Amino acids: CASRAGVAKNIQYF.

The genes are TRBV9 and TRBJ1-4; 9 nucleotides match TRBD1. V lost 0 bases, J lost 10 bases, and 10 bases stayed unmatched. Germline assignment: CDR1 SGDLS and CDR2 YYNGEE. The CDR3 extends over 16 amino acids. The CDR3 nucleotides read TGTGCCAGCAGCGTAGCTTTCGGACAGGGGAGCGGAAAACTGTTTTTT. Encoded protein: CASSVAFGQGSGKLFF. Based on the CDR3 plus reference TRBV9 and TRBJ1-4, the full variable domain is DSGVTQTPKHLITATGQRVTLRCSPRSGDLSVYWYQQSLDQGLQFLIQYYNGEERAKGNILERFSAQQFPDLHSELNLSSLELGDSALYFCASSVAFGQGSGKLFFGSGTQLSVL.

This chain connects TRBV5-1 to TRBJ1-2, with D possibly matching TRBD1 (5 bases). Germline assignment: CDR1 SGHRS and CDR2 YFSETQ. V lost 4 bases to trimming and J lost 0 bases, with 13 bases between them. CDR3 length equals 15 residues. The CDR3 DNA sequence: TGCGCCAGCAGCCTCGGGACTGTATCTAACTATGGCTACACCTTC. Protein sequence: CASSLGTVSNYGYTF.

This chain uses TRBV25-1 with TRBJ2-3, with no clear D. CDR3 length equals 12 residues. V gave up 2 bases and J gave up 7 bases, with 7 bases separating them. Germline lookup yields CDR1 MGHDK and CDR2 SYGVNS. CDR3 nucleotide sequence: TGTGCCAGCAGTGAAAGCCAAAATACGCAGTATTTT. Translated: CASSESQNTQYF. Complete variable domain (other parts from reference TRBV25-1 and TRBJ2-3): EADIYQTPRYLVIGTGKKITLECSQTMGHDKMYWYQQDPGMELHLIHYSYGVNSTEKGDLSSESTVSRIRTEHFPLTLESARPSHTSQYLCASSESQNTQYFGPGTRLTVL.

Here the CDR3 reads CASSRQRGTGVVDTQYF. CDR3 coding DNA: TGTGCCAGCAGTAGACAGCGGGGTACGGGGGTGGTAGATACGCAGTATTTT. The genes are TRBV6-8 and TRBJ2-3; TRBD2 matches at 7 bases. Germline trimming cut 5 bases from V and 5 bases from J; bases unmatched to any gene: 16. Germline loops: CDR1 MNHGY, CDR2 SAAAGT. CDR3 length: 17 residues.

The chain has TRBV12-3 or TRBV12-4 and TRBJ2-1; D perhaps matches TRBD1 (5 bases). The V gene lost 5 bases and the J gene lost 9 bases, with 11 bases spanning the gap. This CDR3 contains 12 residues. In DNA form, the CDR3 reads TGTGCCAGCAGTATAAGAAGGGGTGAGCAGTTCTTC. Its translation is CASSIRRGEQFF.